This entry lists 3 T cell receptor beta chains sequenced from one sample in a study of blood T cells in healthy people across ages. Combining a sample-barcoded 5' primer with a J-beta primer mix, a second PCR ran for roughly 6 to 11 cycles. TCRdb reanalysed the 5' RACE reads using MiXCR and keeps one entry per CDR3 protein. The table lists 1.5 million to 2 million distinct CDR3 sequences, about 28% of them singletons. The material sequenced was blood. The receptors shown here come from a woman in her twenties or thirties in good health.

The V call is TRBV12-5, the J call TRBJ2-1; 10 bases align to TRBD2. There are 12 residues in the CDR3. Germline V lookup: CDR1 LGHNT, CDR2 FRNRAP. The ends lost 1 base at V and 15 bases at J; junction bases unmatched: 3. The CDR3 DNA reads TGTGCTAGTGGTTTGGAGCGGGAGGGGCCGTTCTTC. Translation: CASGLEREGPFF.

The chain has TRBV20-1 and TRBJ2-5, with 7 bases matching TRBD1. The CDR3 totals 15 residues. After removal of 0 bases from V and 4 bases from J, the junction contained 8 bases not matched to a gene. Germline CDR1 and CDR2: DFQATT and SNEGSKA (reference sequence). In nucleotides, the CDR3 is TGCAGTGCTAGAGATTTGTCAGGGGGACGAGAGACCCAGTACTTC. Translated, it gives CSARDLSGGRETQYF.

About this clonotype: This sequence may be a read error, since a much larger clone differs from it by one base. The chain uses TRBV14 and TRBJ2-7, with unresolved D. CDR1 and CDR2 from the germline V gene are SGHDN and FVKESK. Trimming pared 1 base from V and 1 base from J, leaving 11 bases between. The CDR3 is made up of 15 amino acids. This CDR3 is CASSQGSALSYEQYF. The CDR3 bases are TGTGCCAGCAGCCAAGGGTCCGCTTTGTCCTACGAGCAGTACTTC.